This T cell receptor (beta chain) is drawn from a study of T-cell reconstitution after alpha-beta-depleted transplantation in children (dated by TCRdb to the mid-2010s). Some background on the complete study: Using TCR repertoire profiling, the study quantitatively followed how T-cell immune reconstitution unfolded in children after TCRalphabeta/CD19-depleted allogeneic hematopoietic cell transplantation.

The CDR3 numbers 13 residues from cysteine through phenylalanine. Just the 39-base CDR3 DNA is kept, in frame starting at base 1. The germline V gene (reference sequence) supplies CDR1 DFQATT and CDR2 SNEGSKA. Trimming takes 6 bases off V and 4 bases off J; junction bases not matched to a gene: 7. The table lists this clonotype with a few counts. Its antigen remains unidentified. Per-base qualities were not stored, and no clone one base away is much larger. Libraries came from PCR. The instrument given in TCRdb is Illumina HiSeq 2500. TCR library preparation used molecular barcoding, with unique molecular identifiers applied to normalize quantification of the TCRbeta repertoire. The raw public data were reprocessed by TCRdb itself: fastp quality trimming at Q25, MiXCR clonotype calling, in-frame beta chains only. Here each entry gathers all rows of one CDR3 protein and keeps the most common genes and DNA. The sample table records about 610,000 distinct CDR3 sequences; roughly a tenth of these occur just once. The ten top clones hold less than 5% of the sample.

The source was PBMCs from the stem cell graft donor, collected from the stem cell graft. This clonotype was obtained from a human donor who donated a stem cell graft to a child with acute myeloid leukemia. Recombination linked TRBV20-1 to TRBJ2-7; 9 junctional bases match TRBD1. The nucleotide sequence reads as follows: TGCAGTGCCTTACGGGACAGGGAATACGAGCAGTACTTC. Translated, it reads CSALRDREYEQYF.